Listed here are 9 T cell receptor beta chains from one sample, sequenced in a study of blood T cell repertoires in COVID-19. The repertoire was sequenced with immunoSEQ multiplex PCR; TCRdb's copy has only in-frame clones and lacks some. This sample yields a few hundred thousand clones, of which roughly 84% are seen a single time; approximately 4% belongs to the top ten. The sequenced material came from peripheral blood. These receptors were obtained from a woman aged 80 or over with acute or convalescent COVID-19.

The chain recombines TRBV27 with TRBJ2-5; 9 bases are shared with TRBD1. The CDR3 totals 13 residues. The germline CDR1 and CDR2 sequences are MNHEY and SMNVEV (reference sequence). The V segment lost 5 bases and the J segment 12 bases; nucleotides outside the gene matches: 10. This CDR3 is CASSAGTGRVKYF. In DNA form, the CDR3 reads TGTGCCAGCAGTGCCGGGACAGGGAGAGTGAAGTACTTC.

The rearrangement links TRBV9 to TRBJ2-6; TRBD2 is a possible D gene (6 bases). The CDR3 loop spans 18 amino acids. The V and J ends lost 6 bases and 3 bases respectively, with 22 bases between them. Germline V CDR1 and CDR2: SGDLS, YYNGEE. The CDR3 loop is CASTRLAGSLSGANVLTF. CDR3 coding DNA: TGTGCCAGCACCCGACTGGCGGGATCTTTAAGTGGGGCCAACGTCCTGACTTTC. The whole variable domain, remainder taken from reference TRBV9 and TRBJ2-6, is DSGVTQTPKHLITATGQRVTLRCSPRSGDLSVYWYQQSLDQGLQFLIQYYNGEERAKGNILERFSAQQFPDLHSELNLSSLELGDSALYFCASTRLAGSLSGANVLTFGAGSRLTVL.

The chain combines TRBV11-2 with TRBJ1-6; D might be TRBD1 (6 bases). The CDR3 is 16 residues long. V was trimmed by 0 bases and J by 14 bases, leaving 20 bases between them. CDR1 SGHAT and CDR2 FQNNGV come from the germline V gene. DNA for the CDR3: TGTGCCAGCAGCTTAGATTCCCCCAGGGGTAATTCGGCCCTCCACTTT. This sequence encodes CASSLDSPRGNSALHF. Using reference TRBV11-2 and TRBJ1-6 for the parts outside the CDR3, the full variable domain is EAGVAQSPRYKIIEKRQSVAFWCNPISGHATLYWYQQILGQGPKLLIQFQNNGVVDDSQLPKDRFSAERLKGVDSTLKIQPAKLEDSAVYLCASSLDSPRGNSALHFGNGTRLTVT.

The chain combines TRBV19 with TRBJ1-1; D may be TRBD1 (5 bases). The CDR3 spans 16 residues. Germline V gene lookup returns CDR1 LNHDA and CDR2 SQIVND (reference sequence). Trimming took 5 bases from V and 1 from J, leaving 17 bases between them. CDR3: CASSPLTTERNTEAFF. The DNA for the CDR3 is TGTGCCAGTAGTCCCCTTACGACAGAAAGGAACACTGAAGCTTTCTTT.

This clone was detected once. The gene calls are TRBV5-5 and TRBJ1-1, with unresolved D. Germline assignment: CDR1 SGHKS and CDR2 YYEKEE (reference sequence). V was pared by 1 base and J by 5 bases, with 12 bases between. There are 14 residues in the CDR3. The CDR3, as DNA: TGTGCCAGCAGCTTGTTGGTGGCCTCTACTGAAGCTTTCTTT. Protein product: CASSLLVASTEAFF.

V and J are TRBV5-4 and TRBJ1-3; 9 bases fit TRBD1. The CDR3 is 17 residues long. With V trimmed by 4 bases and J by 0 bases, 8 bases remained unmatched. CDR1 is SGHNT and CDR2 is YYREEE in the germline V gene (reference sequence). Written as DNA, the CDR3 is TGTGCCAGCAGCACCGGACAGGGGAAAAGCTCTGGAAACACCATATATTTT. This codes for CASSTGQGKSSGNTIYF.

The CDR3 DNA is TGCGCCAGCAGCTTTAGCGGGGGCCCTAGCACAGATACGCAGTATTTT. The encoded protein is CASSFSGGPSTDTQYF. The chain uses TRBV5-1 and TRBJ2-3; 9 positions agree with TRBD2. Germline values: CDR1 SGHRS, CDR2 YFSETQ. This CDR3 contains 16 residues. V lost 2 bases to trimming and J lost 0 bases; unmatched junction nucleotides: 4.

The CDR3 loop reads CASSLDSPNYGYTF. CDR3 DNA: TGTGCCAGCAGTTTGGACAGCCCAAACTATGGCTACACCTTC. The chain joins TRBV6-5 to TRBJ1-2, with D possibly matching TRBD1 (6 bases). Germline V gene lookup returns CDR1 MNHEY and CDR2 SVGAGI. V lost 4 bases, J lost 2 bases, and 11 bases lay in between. This CDR3 region has 14 residues.

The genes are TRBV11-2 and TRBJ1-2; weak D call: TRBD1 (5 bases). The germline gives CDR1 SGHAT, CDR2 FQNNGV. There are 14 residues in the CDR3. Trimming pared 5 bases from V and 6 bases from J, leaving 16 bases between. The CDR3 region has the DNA TGTGCCAGCAGCCCGAGCCAAGGGGTCCATGGCTACACCTTC. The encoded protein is CASSPSQGVHGYTF.